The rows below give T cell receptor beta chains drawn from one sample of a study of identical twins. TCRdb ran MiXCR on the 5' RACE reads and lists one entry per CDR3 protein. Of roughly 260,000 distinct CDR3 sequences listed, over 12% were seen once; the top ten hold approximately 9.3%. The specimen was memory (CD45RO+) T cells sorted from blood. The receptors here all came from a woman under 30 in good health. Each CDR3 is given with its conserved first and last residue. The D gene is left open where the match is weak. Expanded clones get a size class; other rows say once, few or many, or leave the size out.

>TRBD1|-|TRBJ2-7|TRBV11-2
CASSFWDRVYEQYF
TGTGCCAGCAGCTTCTGGGACAGAGTCTACGAGCAGTACTTC
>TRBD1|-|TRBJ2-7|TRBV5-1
CASSSGDRGLGEQYF
TGCGCCAGCAGCTCCGGGGACAGGGGTTTGGGCGAGCAGTACTTC
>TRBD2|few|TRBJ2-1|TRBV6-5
CASSYSRTSGSYEQFF
TGTGCCAGCAGTTATAGTCGGACTAGCGGGAGTTACGAGCAGTTCTTC
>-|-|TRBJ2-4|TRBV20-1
CSARGGQMAGGNIQYF
TGCAGTGCTAGAGGGGGGCAAATGGCAGGGGGGAACATTCAGTACTTC
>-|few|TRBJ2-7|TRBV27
CASSPRRQGREQYF
TGTGCCAGCAGTCCCCGGCGCCAGGGCCGCGAGCAGTACTTC
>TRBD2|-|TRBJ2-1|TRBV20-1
CSAVTFSGSRDEQFF
TGCAGTGCTGTAACATTTAGCGGGAGTAGAGATGAGCAGTTCTTC
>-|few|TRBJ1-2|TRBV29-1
CSVVATAGDGYTF
TGCAGCGTTGTTGCGACCGCGGGAGATGGCTACACCTTC
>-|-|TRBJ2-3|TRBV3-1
CASSQEGGGGDTQYF
TGTGCCAGCAGCCAAGAGGGGGGCGGAGGGGATACGCAGTATTTT
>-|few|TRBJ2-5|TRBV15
CATSRGPGVHETQYF
TGTGCCACCAGCAGAGGCCCAGGGGTTCACGAGACCCAGTACTTC
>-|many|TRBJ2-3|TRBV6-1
CASSRGSRVTDTQYF
TGTGCCAGCAGTCGCGGCAGCAGGGTTACCGATACGCAGTATTTT
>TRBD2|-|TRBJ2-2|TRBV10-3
CAISPTSGRGHGELFF
TGTGCCATCAGCCCGACTAGCGGGAGAGGTCACGGGGAGCTGTTTTTT
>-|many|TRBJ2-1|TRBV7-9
CASSLALGYNEQFF
TGTGCCAGCAGCTTAGCATTAGGTTACAATGAGCAGTTCTTC
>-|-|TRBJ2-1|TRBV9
CASSLEAQREQFF
TGTGCCAGCAGCCTAGAGGCCCAGAGAGAGCAGTTCTTC
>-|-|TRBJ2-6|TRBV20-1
CSARDFGRGDNVLTF
TGCAGTGCTAGAGATTTCGGCAGGGGAGACAACGTCCTGACTTTC
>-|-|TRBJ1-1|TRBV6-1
CASSEWKRGGTEAFF
TGTGCCAGCAGTGAATGGAAAAGGGGCGGCACTGAAGCTTTCTTT
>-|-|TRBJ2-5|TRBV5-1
CASSTGRSETQYF
TGCGCCAGCAGCACGGGACGGTCGGAGACCCAGTACTTC
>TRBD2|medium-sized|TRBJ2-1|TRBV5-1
CASSLETSGWNEQFF
TGCGCCAGCAGCTTGGAGACTAGCGGGTGGAATGAGCAGTTCTTC
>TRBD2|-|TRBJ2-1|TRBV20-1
CSARDPGLAPEQFF
TGCAGTGCTAGAGATCCGGGACTAGCGCCTGAGCAGTTCTTC